The 5 T cell receptor beta chains given below trace back to one sample, sequenced in a study of beta chain features in type 1 diabetes (dated by TCRdb to 2016 to 2019). Receptor libraries were prepared by the immunoSEQ multiplex PCR assay. All of the isolated RNA was reverse transcribed with the High Capacity cDNA Reverse Transcription Kit, so expressed TCRB transcripts were sequenced. Sourced from immuneACCESS, this table was stored by TCRdb with only in-frame sequences that have V and J called. A share of the clones is absent; for the studies checked, an unresolved V gene accounts for under half, and the remainder has no known explanation. The sample has some 400,000 clones on record, about 15% of them singletons. The ten largest clones add up to under 0.02% of the sample. The sequencing input was naive CD4+ T cells from blood. According to the study, the label for this sample's cell subset or site signals: true naive CD4+ T cells. All receptors derive from a woman younger than 30 in good health.

This chain joins TRBV28 and TRBJ2-2, with TRBD1 matching 7 bases. Germline CDR1 and CDR2: MDHEN and SYDVKM. The CDR3 spans 15 residues. The junction had 11 bases not matched to a gene; V was cut back by 9 bases and J by 4 bases. Here the CDR3 DNA reads TGTGCCAGTAAGCAAACAACAGGGGCCACCGGGGAGCTGTTTTTT. Its translation: CASKQTTGATGELFF.

The V gene is TRBV6-5, the J gene TRBJ2-7; TRBD2 matches 11 bases. Germline V gives CDR1 MNHEY, CDR2 SVGAGI. This CDR3 is built from 15 residues. The junction had 5 bases not matched to a gene; V was cut back by 7 bases and J by 0 bases. The CDR3 DNA is TGTGCCAGCACCTATACTAGCGGGAGCTCCTACGAGCAGTACTTC. It yields the protein CASTYTSGSSYEQYF.

This chain uses TRBV2 with TRBJ1-2; D is unclear. The CDR3 loop spans 12 amino acids. Germline V gives CDR1 SNHLY, CDR2 FYNNEI. V was cut by 4 bases and J by 7 bases, with 10 bases left in between. The CDR3 sequence is CASSVGSSGYTF. The CDR3 region has the DNA TGTGCCAGCAGTGTAGGGAGTAGTGGCTACACCTTC.

The chain has TRBV28 and TRBJ1-5; D unresolved. Germline-derived CDR1 and CDR2 are MDHEN and SYDVKM. V gave up 5 bases and J gave up 4 bases, with 9 bases separating them. The CDR3 consists of 13 residues. CDR3 DNA sequence: TGTGCCAGCAGTCGGCGGGTGAATCAGCCCCAGCATTTT. The encoded protein is CASSRRVNQPQHF.

This chain connects TRBV10-3 to TRBJ2-4; D unclear. Trimming took off 3 bases at V and 0 bases at J, with 12 bases between the two ends. This CDR3 has 16 amino acids. Germline CDR1 is ENHRY and CDR2 is SYGVKD. The CDR3: CAISDQLTLAKNIQYF. For the CDR3, the DNA is TGTGCCATCAGTGACCAGCTGACACTAGCCAAAAACATTCAGTACTTC.